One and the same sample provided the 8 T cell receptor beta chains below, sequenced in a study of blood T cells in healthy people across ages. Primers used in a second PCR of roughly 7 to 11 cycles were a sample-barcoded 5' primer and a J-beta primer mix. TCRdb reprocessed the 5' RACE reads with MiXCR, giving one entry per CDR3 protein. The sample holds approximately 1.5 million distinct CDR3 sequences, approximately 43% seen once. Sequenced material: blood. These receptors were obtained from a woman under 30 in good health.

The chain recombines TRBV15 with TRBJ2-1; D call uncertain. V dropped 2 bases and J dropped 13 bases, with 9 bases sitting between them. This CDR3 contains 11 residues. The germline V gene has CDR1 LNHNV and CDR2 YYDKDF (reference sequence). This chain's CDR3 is CATSRNSEQFF. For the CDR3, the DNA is TGTGCCACCAGCAGAAATTCGGAACAGTTCTTC. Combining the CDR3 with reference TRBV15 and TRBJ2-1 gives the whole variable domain DAMVIQNPRYQVTQFGKPVTLSCSQTLNHNVMYWYQQKSSQAPKLLFHYYDKDFNNEADTPDNFQSRRPNTSFCFLDIRSPGLGDTAMYLCATSRNSEQFFGPGTRLTVL.

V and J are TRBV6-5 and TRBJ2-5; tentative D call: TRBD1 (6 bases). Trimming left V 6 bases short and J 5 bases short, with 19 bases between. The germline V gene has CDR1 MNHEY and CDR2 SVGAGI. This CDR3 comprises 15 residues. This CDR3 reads CASSNRARTGETQYF. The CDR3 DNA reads TGTGCCAGCAGCAACAGGGCCCGAACGGGTGAGACCCAGTACTTC.

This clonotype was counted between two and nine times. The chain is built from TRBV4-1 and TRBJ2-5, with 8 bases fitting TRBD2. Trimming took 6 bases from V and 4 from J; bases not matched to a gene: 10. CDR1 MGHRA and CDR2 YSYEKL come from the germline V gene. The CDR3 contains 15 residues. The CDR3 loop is CASRLLGLAGETQYF. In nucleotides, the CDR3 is TGCGCCAGCAGACTCCTTGGACTAGCTGGAGAGACCCAGTACTTC.

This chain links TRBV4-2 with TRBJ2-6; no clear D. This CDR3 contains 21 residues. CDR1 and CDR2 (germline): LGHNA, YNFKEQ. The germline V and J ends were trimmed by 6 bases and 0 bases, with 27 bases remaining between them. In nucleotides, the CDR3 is TGTGCCAGCAGTCCAGTGGGATGGGCAGCCCAACTCCCCTCTGGGGCCAACGTCCTGACTTTC. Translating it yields CASSPVGWAAQLPSGANVLTF.

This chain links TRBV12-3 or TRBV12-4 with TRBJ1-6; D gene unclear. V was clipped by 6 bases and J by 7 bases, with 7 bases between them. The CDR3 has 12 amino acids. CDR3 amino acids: CASSRRNSPLHF. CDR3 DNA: TGTGCCAGCAGCCGGAGGAATTCACCCCTCCACTTT.

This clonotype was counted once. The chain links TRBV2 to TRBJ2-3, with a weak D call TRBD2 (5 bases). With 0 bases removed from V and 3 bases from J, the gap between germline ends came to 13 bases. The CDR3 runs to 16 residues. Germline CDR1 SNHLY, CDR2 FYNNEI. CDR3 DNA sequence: TGTGCCAGCAGTGAAGCTGGTGGGAGAATTACAGATACGCAGTATTTT. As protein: CASSEAGGRITDTQYF.

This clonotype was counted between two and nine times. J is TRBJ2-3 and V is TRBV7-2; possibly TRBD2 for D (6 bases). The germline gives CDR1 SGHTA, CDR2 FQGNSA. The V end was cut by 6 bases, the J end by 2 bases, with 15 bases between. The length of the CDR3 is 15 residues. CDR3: CASRSVGLYTDTQYF. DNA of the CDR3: TGTGCCAGCAGAAGTGTGGGACTCTACACAGATACGCAGTATTTT.

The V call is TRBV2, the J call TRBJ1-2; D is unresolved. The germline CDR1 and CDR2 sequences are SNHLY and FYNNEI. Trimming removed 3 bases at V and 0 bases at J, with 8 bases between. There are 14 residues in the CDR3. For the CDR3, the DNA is TGTGCCAGCAGTGAGAACGGAGCTAACTATGGCTACACCTTC. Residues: CASSENGANYGYTF. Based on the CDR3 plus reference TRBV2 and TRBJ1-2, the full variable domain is EPEVTQTPSHQVTQMGQEVILRCVPISNHLYFYWYRQILGQKVEFLVSFYNNEISEKSEIFDDQFSVERPDGSNFTLKIRSTKLEDSAMYFCASSENGANYGYTFGSGTRLTVV.